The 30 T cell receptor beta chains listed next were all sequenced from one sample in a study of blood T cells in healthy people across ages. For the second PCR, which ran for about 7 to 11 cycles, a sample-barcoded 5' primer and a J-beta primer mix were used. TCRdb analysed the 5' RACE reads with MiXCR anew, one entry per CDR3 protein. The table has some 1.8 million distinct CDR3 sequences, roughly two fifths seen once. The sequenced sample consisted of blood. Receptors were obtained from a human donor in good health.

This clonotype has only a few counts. The CDR3 coding sequence is TGCGCCAGCAGCGATCAGGGTCTCGGGAACTATGGCTACACCTTC. It codes for CASSDQGLGNYGYTF. The V call is TRBV5-1, the J call TRBJ1-2; D is perhaps TRBD1 (5 bases). CDR1 is SGHRS, CDR2 YFSETQ, per germline. The V and J ends lost 4 bases and 2 bases respectively, with 15 bases between them. The CDR3 has 15 amino acids.

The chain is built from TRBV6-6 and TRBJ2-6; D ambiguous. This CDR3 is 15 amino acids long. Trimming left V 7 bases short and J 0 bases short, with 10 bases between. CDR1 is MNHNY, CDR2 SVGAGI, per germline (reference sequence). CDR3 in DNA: TGTGCCAGCACCCCTAGAGCCTCTGGGGCCAACGTCCTGACTTTC. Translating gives CASTPRASGANVLTF.

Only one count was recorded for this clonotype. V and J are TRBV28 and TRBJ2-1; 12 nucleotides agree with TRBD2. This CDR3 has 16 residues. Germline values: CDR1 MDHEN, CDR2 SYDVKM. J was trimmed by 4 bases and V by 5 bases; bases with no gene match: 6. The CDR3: CASSPASGGVYNEQFF. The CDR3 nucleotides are TGTGCCAGCAGTCCCGCTAGCGGGGGGGTATACAATGAGCAGTTCTTC. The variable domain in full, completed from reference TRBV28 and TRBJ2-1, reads DVKVTQSSRYLVKRTGEKVFLECVQDMDHENMFWYRQDPGLGLRLIYFSYDVKMKEKGDIPEGYSVSREKKERFSLILESASTNQTSMYLCASSPASGGVYNEQFFGPGTRLTVL.

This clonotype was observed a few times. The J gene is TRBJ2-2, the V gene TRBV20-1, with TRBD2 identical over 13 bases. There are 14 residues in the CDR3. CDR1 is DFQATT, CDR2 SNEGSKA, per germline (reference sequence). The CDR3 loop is CRNGLAGVTGELFF. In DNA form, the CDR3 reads TGCAGGAATGGACTAGCGGGGGTCACCGGGGAGCTGTTTTTT.

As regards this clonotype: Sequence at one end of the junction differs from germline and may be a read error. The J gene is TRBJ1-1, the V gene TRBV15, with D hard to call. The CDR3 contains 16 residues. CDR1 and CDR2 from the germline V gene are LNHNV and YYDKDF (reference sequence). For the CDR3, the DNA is TGTGCCACCAGCAGAGATCTTGACACCATGAACACTGAGGCTTTCTTT. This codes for CATSRDLDTMNTEAFF.

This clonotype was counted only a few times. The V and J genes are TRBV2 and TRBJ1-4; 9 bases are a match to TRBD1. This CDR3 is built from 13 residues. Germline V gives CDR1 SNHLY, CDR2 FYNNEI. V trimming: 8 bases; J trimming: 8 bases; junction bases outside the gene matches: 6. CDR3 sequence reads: CASQGQGGEKLFF. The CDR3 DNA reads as TGTGCCAGCCAGGGACAGGGAGGAGAAAAACTGTTTTTT. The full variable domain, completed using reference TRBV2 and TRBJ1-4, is EPEVTQTPSHQVTQMGQEVILRCVPISNHLYFYWYRQILGQKVEFLVSFYNNEISEKSEIFDDQFSVERPDGSNFTLKIRSTKLEDSAMYFCASQGQGGEKLFFGSGTQLSVL.

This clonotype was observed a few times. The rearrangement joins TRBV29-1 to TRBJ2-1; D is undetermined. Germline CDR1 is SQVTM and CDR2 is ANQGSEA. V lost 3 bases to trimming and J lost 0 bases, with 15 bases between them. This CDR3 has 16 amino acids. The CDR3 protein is CSVDALGLISYNEQFF. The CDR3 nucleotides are TGCAGCGTTGATGCTCTCGGCTTAATCTCCTACAATGAGCAGTTCTTC.

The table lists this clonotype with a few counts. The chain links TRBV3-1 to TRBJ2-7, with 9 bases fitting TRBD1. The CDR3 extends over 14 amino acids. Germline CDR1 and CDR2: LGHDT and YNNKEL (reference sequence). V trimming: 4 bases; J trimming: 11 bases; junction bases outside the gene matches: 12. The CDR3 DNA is TGTGCCAGCAGCCCACCGGGACAGGGTGAACAAAAGTACTTC. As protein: CASSPPGQGEQKYF.

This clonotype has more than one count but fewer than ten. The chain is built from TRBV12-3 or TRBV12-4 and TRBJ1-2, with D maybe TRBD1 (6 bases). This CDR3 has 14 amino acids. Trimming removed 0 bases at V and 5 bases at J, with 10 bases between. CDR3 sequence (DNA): TGTGCCAGCAGTTTAGCGGGGGCCCGGTATGGCTACACCTTC. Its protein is CASSLAGARYGYTF.

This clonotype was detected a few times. The CDR3 bases are TGTGCCAGCAGCTTAGTAGGATTGACCTCTGGAAACACCATATATTTT. Amino acid sequence: CASSLVGLTSGNTIYF. The V gene is TRBV7-2, the J gene TRBJ1-3; D gene ambiguous. V was cut by 1 base and J by 0 bases, with 10 bases left in between. The CDR3 consists of 16 residues. CDR1 is SGHTA, CDR2 FQGNSA, per germline.

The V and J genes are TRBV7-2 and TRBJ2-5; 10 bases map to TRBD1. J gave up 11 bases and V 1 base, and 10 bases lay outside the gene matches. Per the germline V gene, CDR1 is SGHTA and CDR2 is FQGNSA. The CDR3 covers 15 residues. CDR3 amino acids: CASSLVGQGVKEQYF. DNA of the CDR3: TGTGCCAGCAGCTTAGTAGGACAGGGGGTGAAGGAGCAGTACTTC.

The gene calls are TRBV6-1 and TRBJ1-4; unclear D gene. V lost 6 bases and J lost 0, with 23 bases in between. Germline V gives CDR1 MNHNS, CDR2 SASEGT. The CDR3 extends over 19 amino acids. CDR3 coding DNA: TGTGCCAGCAGAAGCCGCGACCGGGTGGATTCTGCAACTAATGAAAAACTGTTTTTT. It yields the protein CASRSRDRVDSATNEKLFF.

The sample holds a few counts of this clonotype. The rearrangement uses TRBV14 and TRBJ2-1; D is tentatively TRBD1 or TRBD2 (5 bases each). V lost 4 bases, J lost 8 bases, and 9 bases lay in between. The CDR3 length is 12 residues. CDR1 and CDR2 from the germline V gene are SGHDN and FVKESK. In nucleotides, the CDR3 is TGTGCCAGCAGCCTCTGGGGGTATGAGCAGTTCTTC. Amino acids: CASSLWGYEQFF.

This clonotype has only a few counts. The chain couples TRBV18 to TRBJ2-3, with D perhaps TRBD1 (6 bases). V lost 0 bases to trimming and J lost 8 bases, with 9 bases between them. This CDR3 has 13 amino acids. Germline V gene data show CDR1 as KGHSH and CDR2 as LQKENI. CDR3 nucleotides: TGTGCCAGCTCACCACCGGGGGCGGGTACGCAGTATTTT. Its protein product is CASSPPGAGTQYF.

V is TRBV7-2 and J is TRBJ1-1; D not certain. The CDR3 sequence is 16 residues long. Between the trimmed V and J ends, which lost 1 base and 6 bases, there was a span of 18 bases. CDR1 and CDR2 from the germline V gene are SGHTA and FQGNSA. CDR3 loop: CASSLGSTRGYAEAFF. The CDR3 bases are TGTGCCAGCAGCTTAGGGTCGACTCGGGGATATGCTGAAGCTTTCTTT.

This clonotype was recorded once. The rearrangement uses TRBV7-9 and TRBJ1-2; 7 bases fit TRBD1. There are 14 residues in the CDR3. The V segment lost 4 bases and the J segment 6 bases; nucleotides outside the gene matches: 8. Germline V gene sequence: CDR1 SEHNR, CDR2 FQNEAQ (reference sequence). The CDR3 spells CASSSPSTGNGYTF. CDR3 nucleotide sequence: TGTGCCAGCAGCTCCCCCTCGACAGGGAATGGCTACACCTTC.

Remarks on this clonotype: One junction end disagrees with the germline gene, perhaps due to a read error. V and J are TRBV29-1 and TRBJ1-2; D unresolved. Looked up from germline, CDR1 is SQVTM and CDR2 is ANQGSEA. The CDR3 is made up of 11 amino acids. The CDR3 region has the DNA TGCAGCGTTACGCAGAACTATGACTACACCTTC. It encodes CSVTQNYDYTF.

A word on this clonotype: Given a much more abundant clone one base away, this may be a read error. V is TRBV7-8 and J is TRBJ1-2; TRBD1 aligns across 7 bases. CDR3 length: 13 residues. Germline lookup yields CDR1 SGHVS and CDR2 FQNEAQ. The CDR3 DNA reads TGTGCCGGCAGCGTGGGACAGCTCTATGGCTACACCTTC. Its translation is CAGSVGQLYGYTF. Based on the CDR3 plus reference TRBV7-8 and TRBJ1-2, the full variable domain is GAGVSQSPRYKVAKRGQDVALRCDPISGHVSLFWYQQALGQGPEFLTYFQNEAQLDKSGLPSDRFFAERPEGSVSTLKIQRTQQEDSAVYLCAGSVGQLYGYTFGSGTRLTVV.

The CDR3 reads CASSPYRATDEQFF. The CDR3, as DNA: TGCGCCAGCAGCCCGTACAGGGCGACGGATGAGCAGTTCTTC. The chain carries TRBV5-1 and TRBJ2-1, with a weak D call TRBD1 (6 bases). The CDR3 runs 14 residues. Per the germline V gene, CDR1 is SGHRS and CDR2 is YFSETQ. V lost 4 bases, J lost 8 bases, and 16 bases lay in between. Looking up the rest from reference TRBV5-1 and TRBJ2-1 gives the full variable domain: KAGVTQTPRYLIKTRGQQVTLSCSPISGHRSVSWYQQTPGQGLQFLFEYFSETQRNKGNFPGRFSGRQFSNSRSEMNVSTLELGDSALYLCASSPYRATDEQFFGPGTRLTVL.

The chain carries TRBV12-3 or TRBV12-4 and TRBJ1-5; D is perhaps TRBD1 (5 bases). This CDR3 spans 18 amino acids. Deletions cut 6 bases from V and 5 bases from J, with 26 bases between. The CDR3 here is CASSPDSWTKGFHQPQHF. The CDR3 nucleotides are TGTGCCAGCAGCCCCGATAGCTGGACAAAAGGATTCCATCAGCCCCAGCATTTT.

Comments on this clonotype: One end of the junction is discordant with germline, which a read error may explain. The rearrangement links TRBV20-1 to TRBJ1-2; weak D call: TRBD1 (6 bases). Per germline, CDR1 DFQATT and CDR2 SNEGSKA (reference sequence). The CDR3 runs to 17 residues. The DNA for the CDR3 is TGCAGTACTAGAGATAACAGGGAACCAGCCCGGGGGTATGGCTACACCTTC. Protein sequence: CSTRDNREPARGYGYTF.

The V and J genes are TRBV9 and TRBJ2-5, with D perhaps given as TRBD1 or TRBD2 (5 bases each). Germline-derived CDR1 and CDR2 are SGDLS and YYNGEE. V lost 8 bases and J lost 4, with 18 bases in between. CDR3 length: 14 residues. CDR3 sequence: CASNSGFGGETQYF. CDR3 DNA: TGTGCCAGTAACTCAGGGTTCGGAGGAGAGACCCAGTACTTC.

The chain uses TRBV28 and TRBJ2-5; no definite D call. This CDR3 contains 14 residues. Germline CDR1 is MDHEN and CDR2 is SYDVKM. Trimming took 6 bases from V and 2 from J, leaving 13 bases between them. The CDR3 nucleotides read TGTGCCAGCAGCCTGGACGGAACTCAAGAGACCCAGTACTTC. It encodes CASSLDGTQETQYF.

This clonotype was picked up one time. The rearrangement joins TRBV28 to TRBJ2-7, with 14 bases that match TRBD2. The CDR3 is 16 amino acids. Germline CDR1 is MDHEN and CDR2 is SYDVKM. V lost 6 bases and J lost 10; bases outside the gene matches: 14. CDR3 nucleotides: TGTGCCAGCAGCCCCGGACTAGCGGGGGGTAGAGAGGCCCAGTACTTC. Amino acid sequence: CASSPGLAGGREAQYF.

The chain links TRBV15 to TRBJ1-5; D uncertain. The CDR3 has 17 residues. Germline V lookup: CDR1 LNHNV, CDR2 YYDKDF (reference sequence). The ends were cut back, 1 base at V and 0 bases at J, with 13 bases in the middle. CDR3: CATSRGAQLYSNQPQHF. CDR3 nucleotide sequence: TGTGCCACCAGCAGAGGTGCACAGCTTTATAGCAATCAGCCCCAGCATTTT.

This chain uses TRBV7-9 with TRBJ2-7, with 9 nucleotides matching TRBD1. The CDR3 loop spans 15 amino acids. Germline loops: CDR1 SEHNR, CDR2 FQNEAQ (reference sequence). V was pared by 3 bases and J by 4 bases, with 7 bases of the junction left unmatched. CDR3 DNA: TGTGCCAGCAGCTTCCTACCGGGACAGGGTTACGAGCAGTACTTC. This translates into CASSFLPGQGYEQYF.

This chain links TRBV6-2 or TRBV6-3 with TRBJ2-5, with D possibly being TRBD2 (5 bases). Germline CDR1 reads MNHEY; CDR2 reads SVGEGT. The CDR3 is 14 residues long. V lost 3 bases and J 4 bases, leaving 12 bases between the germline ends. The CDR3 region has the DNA TGTGCCAGCAGTTATCCGGGCGAGGGAGAGACCCAGTACTTC. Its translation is CASSYPGEGETQYF.

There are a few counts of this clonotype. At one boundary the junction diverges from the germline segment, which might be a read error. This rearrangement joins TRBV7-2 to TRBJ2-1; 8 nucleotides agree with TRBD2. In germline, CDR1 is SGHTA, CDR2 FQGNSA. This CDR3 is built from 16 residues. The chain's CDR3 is CASSRQGGGTYSEQFF. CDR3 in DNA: TGTGCCAGCAGCCGGCAGGGCGGGGGGACATACAGTGAGCAGTTCTTC.

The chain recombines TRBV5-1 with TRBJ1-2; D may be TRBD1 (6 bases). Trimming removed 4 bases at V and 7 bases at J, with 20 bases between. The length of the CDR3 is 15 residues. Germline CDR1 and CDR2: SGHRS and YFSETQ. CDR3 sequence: CASSNLDRRDGGYTF. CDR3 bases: TGCGCCAGCAGCAACTTAGACAGGAGAGACGGTGGCTACACCTTC.

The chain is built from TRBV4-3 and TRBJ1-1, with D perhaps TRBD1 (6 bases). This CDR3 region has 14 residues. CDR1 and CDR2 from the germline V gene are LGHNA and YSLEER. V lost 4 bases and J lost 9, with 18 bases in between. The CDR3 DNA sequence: TGCGCCAGCAGCCTAGAGCTTCCGGGACATCAAGCTTTCTTT. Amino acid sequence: CASSLELPGHQAFF.